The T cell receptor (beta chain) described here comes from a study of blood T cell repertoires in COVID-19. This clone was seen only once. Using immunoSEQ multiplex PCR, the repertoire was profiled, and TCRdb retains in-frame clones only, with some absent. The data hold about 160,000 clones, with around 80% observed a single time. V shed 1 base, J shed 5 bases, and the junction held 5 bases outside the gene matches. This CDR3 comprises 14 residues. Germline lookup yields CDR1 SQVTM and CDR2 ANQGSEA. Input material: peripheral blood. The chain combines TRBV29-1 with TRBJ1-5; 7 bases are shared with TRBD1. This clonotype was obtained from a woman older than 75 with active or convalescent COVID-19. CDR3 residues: CSVEGGGVDQPQHF. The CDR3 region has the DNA TGCAGCGTTGAAGGAGGGGGCGTAGATCAGCCCCAGCATTTT.